These 12 T cell receptor beta chains were all obtained from the same sample, sequenced in a study of T cell responses to AZD1222 COVID-19 vaccine. Only in-frame clones appear in the TCRdb table, and some are missing; sequencing was by immunoSEQ multiplex PCR. The sample lists some 200,000 clones, approximately 90% occurring once. The sample in question was peripheral blood, obtained 28 days after the second AZD1222 dose. The receptors stem from an adult who received the AZD1222 COVID-19 vaccine.

The rearrangement uses TRBV14 and TRBJ2-1; D gene ambiguous. Trimming took 2 bases from V and 3 from J, leaving 5 bases between them. CDR1 and CDR2 (germline): SGHDN, FVKESK. This CDR3 is 13 amino acids long. In DNA, the CDR3 is TGTGCCAGCAGCCAATCTCTCTACAATGAGCAGTTCTTC. The encoded protein is CASSQSLYNEQFF.

The chain couples TRBV5-1 to TRBJ2-7; D is perhaps TRBD1 or TRBD2 (5 bases each). Trimming shortened V by 3 bases and J by 2 bases, and 18 bases separated the two germline ends. CDR1 is SGHRS and CDR2 is YFSETQ in the germline V gene. The CDR3 sequence is 16 residues long. CDR3 region: CASSSRVERGTYEQYF. As DNA, the CDR3 is TGCGCCAGCAGCTCCAGGGTCGAGAGGGGAACCTACGAGCAGTACTTC.

This clone was counted a single time. The rearrangement links TRBV10-3 to TRBJ2-2, with D tentatively TRBD1 (6 bases). Germline V gene sequence: CDR1 ENHRY, CDR2 SYGVKD. The CDR3 is 16 residues long. V was clipped by 7 bases and J by 4 bases, with 19 bases between them. This chain's CDR3 is CAITGTQGFSTGELFF. CDR3 bases: TGTGCCATCACAGGGACACAAGGTTTTAGCACCGGGGAGCTGTTTTTT.

J is TRBJ2-5 and V is TRBV4-2; TRBD1 or TRBD2 may be the D gene (7 bases each). V was pared by 0 bases and J by 4 bases, with 15 bases between. The germline V gene encodes CDR1 LGHNA and CDR2 YNFKEQ. The CDR3 covers 16 residues. In DNA, the CDR3 is TGTGCCAGCAGCCAAGATGGGGCAGGGGGGGGAGAGACCCAGTACTTC. Translating it yields CASSQDGAGGGETQYF.

The chain links TRBV6-4 to TRBJ2-3; 10 bases agree with TRBD2. With 6 bases clipped from V and 4 bases from J, the junction kept 10 bases outside the gene matches. The CDR3 runs 16 residues. Looked up from germline, CDR1 is MRHNA and CDR2 is SNTAGT. CDR3 in amino acids: CASSPGLAARADTQYF. The CDR3 DNA sequence: TGTGCCAGCAGCCCTGGACTAGCGGCACGCGCAGATACGCAGTATTTT.

The V gene is TRBV27, the J gene TRBJ2-5; D assignment may be TRBD1 or TRBD2 (6 bases each). Germline assignment: CDR1 MNHEY and CDR2 SMNVEV (reference sequence). The CDR3 loop spans 13 amino acids. V was shortened by 6 bases and J by 2 bases, with 10 bases between the two germline ends. CDR3 DNA sequence: TGTGCCAGCAGGCGGGACACTCAAGAGACCCAGTACTTC. Translated, it gives CASRRDTQETQYF.

The chain links TRBV5-1 to TRBJ2-7; 9 bases are shared with TRBD2. The CDR3 sequence is 16 residues long. V lost 0 bases to trimming and J lost 2 bases; unmatched junction nucleotides: 6. The germline CDR1 and CDR2 sequences are SGHRS and YFSETQ. Here the CDR3 DNA reads TGCGCCAGCAGCTTGGGAGGACTAGCGTCAACCTACGAGCAGTACTTC. This encodes CASSLGGLASTYEQYF.

The chain carries TRBV6-5 and TRBJ1-3, with D possibly matching TRBD1 (5 bases). The V end lost 8 bases, the J end lost 2 bases, and 10 bases lay between the germline ends. Germline V gene lookup returns CDR1 MNHEY and CDR2 SVGAGI. This CDR3 is built from 13 residues. CDR3 loop: CASGGAPGNTIYF. The CDR3 DNA follows: TGTGCCAGCGGAGGGGCCCCTGGAAACACCATATATTTT.

The J gene is TRBJ2-7, the V gene TRBV2; possibly TRBD2 for D (7 bases). Trimming removed 5 bases from V and 2 bases from J, with 10 bases in between. The germline gives CDR1 SNHLY, CDR2 FYNNEI. The CDR3 length is 13 residues. The chain's CDR3 is CASSKGGAYEQYF. The CDR3 nucleotides are TGTGCCAGCAGTAAGGGGGGGGCCTACGAGCAGTACTTC.

The genes are TRBV6-5 and TRBJ1-2; D gene ambiguous. This CDR3 comprises 13 residues. V was shortened by 3 bases and J by 0 bases, with 5 bases between the two germline ends. The germline CDR1 and CDR2 sequences are MNHEY and SVGAGI. The CDR3 protein is CASSYTANYGYTF. The DNA for the CDR3 is TGTGCCAGCAGTTATACAGCTAACTATGGCTACACCTTC.

The chain is built from TRBV28 and TRBJ2-7; TRBD1 might be the D (6 bases). V dropped 5 bases and J dropped 3 bases, with 14 bases sitting between them. Germline lookup yields CDR1 MDHEN and CDR2 SYDVKM. The CDR3 is 14 amino acids. The chain's CDR3 is CASSTQGIGYEQYF. The DNA of the CDR3 is TGTGCCAGCAGTACCCAGGGGATCGGCTACGAGCAGTACTTC.

This clone was recorded only once. The V gene is TRBV4-1, the J gene TRBJ2-7; either TRBD1 or TRBD2 may supply D (7 bases each). Germline V CDR1 and CDR2: MGHRA, YSYEKL. Trimming stripped 3 bases from V and 2 bases from J, with 11 bases between. This CDR3 region has 14 residues. The CDR3 coding sequence is TGCGCCAGCAGCCATCCAGGGGGGGCCTACGAGCAGTACTTC. It is translated as CASSHPGGAYEQYF.